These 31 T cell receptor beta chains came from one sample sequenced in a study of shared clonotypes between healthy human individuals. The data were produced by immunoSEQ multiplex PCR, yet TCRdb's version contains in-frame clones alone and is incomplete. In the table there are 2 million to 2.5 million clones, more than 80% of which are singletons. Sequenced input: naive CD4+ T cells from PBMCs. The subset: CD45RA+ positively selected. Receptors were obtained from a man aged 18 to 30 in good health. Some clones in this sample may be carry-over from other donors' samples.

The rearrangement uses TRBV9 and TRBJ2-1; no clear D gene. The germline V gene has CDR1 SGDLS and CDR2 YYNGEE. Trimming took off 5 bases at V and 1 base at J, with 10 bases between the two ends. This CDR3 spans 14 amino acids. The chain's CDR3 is CASSEDGSYNEQFF. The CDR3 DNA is TGTGCCAGCAGTGAGGATGGGTCCTACAATGAGCAGTTCTTC.

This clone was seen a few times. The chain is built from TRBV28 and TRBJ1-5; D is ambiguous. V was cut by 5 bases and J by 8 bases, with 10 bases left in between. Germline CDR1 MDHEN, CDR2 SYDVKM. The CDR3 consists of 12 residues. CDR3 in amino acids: CASSATAKPQHF. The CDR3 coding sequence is TGTGCCAGCAGTGCGACCGCTAAGCCCCAGCATTTT.

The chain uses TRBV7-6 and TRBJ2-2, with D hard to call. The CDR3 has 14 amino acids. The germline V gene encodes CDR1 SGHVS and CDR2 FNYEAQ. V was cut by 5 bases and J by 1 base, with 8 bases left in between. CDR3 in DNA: TGTGCCAGCAGCAACAAGCGGAACACCGGGGAGCTGTTTTTT. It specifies CASSNKRNTGELFF.

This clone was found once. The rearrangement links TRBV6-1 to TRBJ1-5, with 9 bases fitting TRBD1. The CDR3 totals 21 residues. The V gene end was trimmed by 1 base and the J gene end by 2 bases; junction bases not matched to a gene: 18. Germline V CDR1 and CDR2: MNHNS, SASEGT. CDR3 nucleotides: TGTGCCAGCAGTGAAGGGGAAGAAGGGACAGGGAAGCAGGGAGGCAATCAGCCCCAGCATTTT. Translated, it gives CASSEGEEGTGKQGGNQPQHF.

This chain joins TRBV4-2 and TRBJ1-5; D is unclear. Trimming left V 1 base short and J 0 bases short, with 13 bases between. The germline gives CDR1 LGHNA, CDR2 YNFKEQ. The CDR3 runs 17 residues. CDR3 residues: CASSQGAGIYSNQPQHF. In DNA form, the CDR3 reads TGTGCCAGCAGCCAAGGGGCAGGCATTTATAGCAATCAGCCCCAGCATTTT.

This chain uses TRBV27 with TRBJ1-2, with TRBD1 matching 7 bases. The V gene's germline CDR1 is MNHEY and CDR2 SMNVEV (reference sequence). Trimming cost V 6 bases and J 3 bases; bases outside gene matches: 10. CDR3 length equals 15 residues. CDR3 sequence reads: CASRPRTGGDYGYTF. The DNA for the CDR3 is TGTGCCAGCAGACCACGGACAGGTGGTGACTATGGCTACACCTTC.

For the CDR3, the DNA is TGCGCAGAATCGACTGCAGTTTGCGAGCAGTACTTC. This encodes CAESTAVCEQYF. The gene calls are TRBV23-1 and TRBJ2-7; no clear D gene. TRBV23-1 is an ORF, and what it does is uncertain. The CDR3 is made up of 12 amino acids.

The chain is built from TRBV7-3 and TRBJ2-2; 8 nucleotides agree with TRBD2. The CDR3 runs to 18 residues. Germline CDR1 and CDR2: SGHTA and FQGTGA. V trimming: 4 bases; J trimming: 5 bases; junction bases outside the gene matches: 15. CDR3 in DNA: TGTGCCAGCAGCTCCCCCCTCGGGGGGGCGAGTAGGACCGGGGAGCTGTTTTTT. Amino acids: CASSSPLGGASRTGELFF.

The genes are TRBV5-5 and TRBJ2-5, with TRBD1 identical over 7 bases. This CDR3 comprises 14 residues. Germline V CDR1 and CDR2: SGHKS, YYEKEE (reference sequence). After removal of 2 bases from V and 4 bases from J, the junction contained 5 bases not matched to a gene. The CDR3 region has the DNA TGTGCCAGCAGCTTTATCCCAGGGGGAGAGACCCAGTACTTC. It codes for CASSFIPGGETQYF.

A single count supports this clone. CDR3 region: CASSPGLAGGNSNEQFF. In nucleotides, the CDR3 is TGCGCCAGCAGCCCCGGACTAGCGGGAGGGAACTCTAATGAGCAGTTCTTC. V and J are TRBV4-1 and TRBJ2-1; 15 bases are shared with TRBD2. Germline CDR1 and CDR2: MGHRA and YSYEKL. Trimming at V came to 4 bases and at J to 7 bases, leaving 8 bases not matched to a gene. The CDR3 extends over 17 amino acids.

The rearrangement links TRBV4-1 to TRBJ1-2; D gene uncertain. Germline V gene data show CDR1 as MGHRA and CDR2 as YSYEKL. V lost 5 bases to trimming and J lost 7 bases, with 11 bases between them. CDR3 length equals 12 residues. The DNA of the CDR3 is TGCGCCAGCAGCTGGAGGGAGGGTGGCTACACCTTC. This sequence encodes CASSWREGGYTF.

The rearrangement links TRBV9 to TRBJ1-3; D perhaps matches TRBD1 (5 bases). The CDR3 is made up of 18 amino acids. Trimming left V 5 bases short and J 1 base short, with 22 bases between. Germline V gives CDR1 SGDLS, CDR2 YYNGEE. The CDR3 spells CASSRAMGDFGSGNTIYF. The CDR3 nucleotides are TGTGCCAGCAGTCGTGCGATGGGGGACTTCGGGTCTGGAAACACCATATATTTT.

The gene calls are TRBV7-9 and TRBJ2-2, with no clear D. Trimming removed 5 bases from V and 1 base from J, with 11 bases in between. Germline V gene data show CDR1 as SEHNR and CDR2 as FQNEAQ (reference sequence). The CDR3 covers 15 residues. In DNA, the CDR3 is TGTGCCAGCAGCGCCCTATCAGAGAACACCGGGGAGCTGTTTTTT. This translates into CASSALSENTGELFF.

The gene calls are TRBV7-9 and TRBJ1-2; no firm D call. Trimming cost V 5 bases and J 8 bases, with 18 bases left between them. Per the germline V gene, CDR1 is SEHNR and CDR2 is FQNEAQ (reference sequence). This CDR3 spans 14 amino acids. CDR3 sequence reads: CASSLSGGSSGYTF. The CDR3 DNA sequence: TGTGCCAGCAGCCTGTCCGGAGGCTCCAGCGGCTACACCTTC.

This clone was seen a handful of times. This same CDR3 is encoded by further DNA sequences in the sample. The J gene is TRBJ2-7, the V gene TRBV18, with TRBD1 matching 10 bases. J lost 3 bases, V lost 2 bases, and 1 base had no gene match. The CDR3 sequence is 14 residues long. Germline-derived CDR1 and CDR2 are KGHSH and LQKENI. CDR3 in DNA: TGTGCCAGCTCACCAGGGACAGGGGACTACGAGCAGTACTTC. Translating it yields CASSPGTGDYEQYF.

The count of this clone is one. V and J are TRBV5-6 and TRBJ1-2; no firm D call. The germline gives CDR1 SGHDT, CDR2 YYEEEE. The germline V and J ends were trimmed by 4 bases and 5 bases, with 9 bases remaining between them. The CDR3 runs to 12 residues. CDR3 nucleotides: TGTGCCAGCAGCGCACAGATATATGGCTACACCTTC. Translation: CASSAQIYGYTF.

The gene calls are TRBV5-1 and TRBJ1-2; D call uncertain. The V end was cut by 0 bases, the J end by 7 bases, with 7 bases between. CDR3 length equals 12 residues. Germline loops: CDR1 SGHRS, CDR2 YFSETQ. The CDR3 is CASSLVEGGYTF. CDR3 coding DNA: TGCGCCAGCAGCTTGGTTGAGGGTGGCTACACCTTC.

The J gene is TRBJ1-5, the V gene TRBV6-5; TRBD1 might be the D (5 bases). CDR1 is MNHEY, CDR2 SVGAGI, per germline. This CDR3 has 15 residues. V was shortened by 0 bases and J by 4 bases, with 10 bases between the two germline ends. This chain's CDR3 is CASSYSRRGNQPQHF. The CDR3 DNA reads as TGTGCCAGCAGTTACTCGCGGAGGGGAAATCAGCCCCAGCATTTT.

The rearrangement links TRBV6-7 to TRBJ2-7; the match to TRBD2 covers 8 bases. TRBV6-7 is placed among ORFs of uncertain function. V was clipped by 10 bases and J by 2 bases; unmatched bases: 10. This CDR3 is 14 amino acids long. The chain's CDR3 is CANNKSGRAYEQYF. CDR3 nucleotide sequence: TGTGCCAACAACAAAAGCGGGAGAGCCTACGAGCAGTACTTC.

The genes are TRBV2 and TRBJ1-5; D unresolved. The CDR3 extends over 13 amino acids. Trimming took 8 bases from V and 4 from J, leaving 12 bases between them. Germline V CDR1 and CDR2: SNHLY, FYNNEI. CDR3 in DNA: TGTGCCAGCTCAAGAGGAGAAAATCAGCCCCAGCATTTT. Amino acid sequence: CASSRGENQPQHF.

CDR3: CASAKPRIRWEAFF. The CDR3 nucleotides read TGTGCCAGCGCTAAACCGCGGATCCGTTGGGAAGCTTTCTTT. The chain recombines TRBV13 with TRBJ1-1, with D hard to call. V lost 8 bases to trimming and J lost 8 bases, with 21 bases between them. The length of the CDR3 is 14 residues. CDR1 and CDR2 (germline): PRHDT, FYEKMQ (reference sequence).

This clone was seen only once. CDR3 protein: CASSYPRGRAISGNTIYF. The CDR3 DNA reads as TGTGCCAGCAGCTATCCCCGTGGACGTGCGATCTCTGGAAACACCATATATTTT. The chain joins TRBV7-2 to TRBJ1-3; D gene ambiguous. The germline V gene has CDR1 SGHTA and CDR2 FQGNSA. The CDR3 spans 18 residues. V was trimmed by 4 bases and J by 0 bases, leaving 19 bases between them. Filled out from reference TRBV7-2 and TRBJ1-3, the complete variable domain reads GAGVSQSPSNKVTEKGKDVELRCDPISGHTALYWYRQSLGQGLEFLIYFQGNSAPDKSGLPSDRFSAERTGGSVSTLTIQRTQQEDSAVYLCASSYPRGRAISGNTIYFGEGSWLTVV.

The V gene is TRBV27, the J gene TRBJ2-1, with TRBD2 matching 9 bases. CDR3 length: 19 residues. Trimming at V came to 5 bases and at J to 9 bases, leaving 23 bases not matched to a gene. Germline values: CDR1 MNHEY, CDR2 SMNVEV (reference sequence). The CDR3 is CASSRPETRASGKLVEQFF. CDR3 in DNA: TGTGCCAGCAGTCGTCCGGAGACCAGAGCTAGCGGGAAATTGGTTGAGCAGTTCTTC.

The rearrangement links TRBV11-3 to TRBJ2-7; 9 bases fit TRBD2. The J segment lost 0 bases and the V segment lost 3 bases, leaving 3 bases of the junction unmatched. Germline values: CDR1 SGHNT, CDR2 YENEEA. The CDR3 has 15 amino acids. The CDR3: CASSLASGNSYEQYF. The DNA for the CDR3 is TGTGCCAGCAGCTTGGCTAGCGGGAACTCCTACGAGCAGTACTTC. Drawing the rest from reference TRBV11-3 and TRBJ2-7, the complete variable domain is EAGVVQSPRYKIIEKKQPVAFWCNPISGHNTLYWYLQNLGQGPELLIRYENEEAVDDSQLPKDRFSAERLKGVDSTLKIQPAELGDSAVYLCASSLASGNSYEQYFGPGTRLTVT.

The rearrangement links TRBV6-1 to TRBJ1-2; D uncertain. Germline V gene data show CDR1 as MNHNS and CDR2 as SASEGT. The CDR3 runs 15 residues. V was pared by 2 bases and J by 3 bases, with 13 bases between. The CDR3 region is CASSERGGYDYGYTF. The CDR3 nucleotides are TGTGCCAGCAGTGAACGGGGAGGGTACGACTATGGCTACACCTTC.

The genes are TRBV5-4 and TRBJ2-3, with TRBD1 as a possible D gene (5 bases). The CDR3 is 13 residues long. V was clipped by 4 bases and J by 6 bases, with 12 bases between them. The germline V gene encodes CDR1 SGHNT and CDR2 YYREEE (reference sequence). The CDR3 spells CASSAGQSDTQYF. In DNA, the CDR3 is TGTGCCAGCAGCGCCGGACAATCCGATACGCAGTATTTT.

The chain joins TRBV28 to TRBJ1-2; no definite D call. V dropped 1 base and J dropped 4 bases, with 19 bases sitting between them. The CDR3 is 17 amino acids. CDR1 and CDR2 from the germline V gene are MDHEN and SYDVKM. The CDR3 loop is CASSLLGGVGSGYGYTF. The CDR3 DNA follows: TGTGCCAGCAGTTTATTGGGTGGGGTGGGGTCAGGCTATGGCTACACCTTC.

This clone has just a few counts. CDR3 coding DNA: TGCAGCGCAGCGGCCGGGAACACTGAAGCTTTCTTT. Residues: CSAAAGNTEAFF. The gene calls are TRBV29-1 and TRBJ1-1; D gene ambiguous. Germline values: CDR1 SQVTM, CDR2 ANQGSEA. The CDR3 consists of 12 residues. V lost 7 bases and J 1 base, leaving 10 bases between the germline ends.

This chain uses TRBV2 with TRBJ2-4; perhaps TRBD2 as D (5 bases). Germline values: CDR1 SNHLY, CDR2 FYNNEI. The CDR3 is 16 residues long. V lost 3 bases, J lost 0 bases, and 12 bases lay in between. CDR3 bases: TGTGCCAGCAGTGACGGACTGATTCTAGCCAAAAACATTCAGTACTTC. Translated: CASSDGLILAKNIQYF.

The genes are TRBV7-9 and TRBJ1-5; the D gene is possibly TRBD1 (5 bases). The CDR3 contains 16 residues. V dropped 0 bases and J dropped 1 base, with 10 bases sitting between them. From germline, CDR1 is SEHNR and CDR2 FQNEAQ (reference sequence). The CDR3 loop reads CASSLAVGESNQPQHF. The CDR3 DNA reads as TGTGCCAGCAGCTTAGCAGTAGGGGAGAGCAATCAGCCCCAGCATTTT.

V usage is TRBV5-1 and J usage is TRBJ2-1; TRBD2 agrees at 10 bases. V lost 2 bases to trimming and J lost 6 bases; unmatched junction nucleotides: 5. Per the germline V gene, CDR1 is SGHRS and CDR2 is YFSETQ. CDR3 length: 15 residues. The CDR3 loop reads CASSFISGRGNEQFF. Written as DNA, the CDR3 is TGCGCCAGCAGCTTCATCAGCGGGAGGGGCAATGAGCAGTTCTTC.